Below, 2 T cell receptor beta chains from the same sample are listed, as sequenced in a study of CDR3 diversity in severe acne (dated by TCRdb to between 2018 and 2021). To prepare the library, PCR was applied. TCRdb lists the instrument as Illumina HiSeq 2000. The public reads were run again by TCRdb, first through fastp at Q25 and then through MiXCR, and only productive beta chains were kept. Rows matching on CDR3 protein sequence are summarized as one entry with the most common DNA and genes. The sample contains under 100,000 distinct CDR3 sequences, about 50% of them found a single time. The ten largest clones represent roughly a tenth of the sample. Sequenced sample: blood. These TCRs come from a male donor in good health, serving as a control.

This clonotype came up once. The V gene is TRBV20-1, the J gene TRBJ2-7; unclear D gene. This CDR3 comprises 13 residues. The V and J ends lost 2 bases and 6 bases respectively, with 14 bases between them. CDR1 DFQATT and CDR2 SNEGSKA come from the germline V gene (reference sequence). CDR3 DNA: TGCAGTGCTAGACGTCCGCCGGGTCCCGAGCAGTACTTC. It translates to CSARRPPGPEQYF.

The sample holds one count of this clonotype. The chain employs TRBV5-1 and TRBJ1-1; D unresolved. V was clipped by 2 bases and J by 8 bases, with 10 bases between them. Germline values: CDR1 SGHRS, CDR2 YFSETQ. This CDR3 comprises 12 residues. CDR3 DNA sequence: TGCGCCAGCAGCTTTGGAGATTACGAAGCTTTCTTT. Translation gives CASSFGDYEAFF.